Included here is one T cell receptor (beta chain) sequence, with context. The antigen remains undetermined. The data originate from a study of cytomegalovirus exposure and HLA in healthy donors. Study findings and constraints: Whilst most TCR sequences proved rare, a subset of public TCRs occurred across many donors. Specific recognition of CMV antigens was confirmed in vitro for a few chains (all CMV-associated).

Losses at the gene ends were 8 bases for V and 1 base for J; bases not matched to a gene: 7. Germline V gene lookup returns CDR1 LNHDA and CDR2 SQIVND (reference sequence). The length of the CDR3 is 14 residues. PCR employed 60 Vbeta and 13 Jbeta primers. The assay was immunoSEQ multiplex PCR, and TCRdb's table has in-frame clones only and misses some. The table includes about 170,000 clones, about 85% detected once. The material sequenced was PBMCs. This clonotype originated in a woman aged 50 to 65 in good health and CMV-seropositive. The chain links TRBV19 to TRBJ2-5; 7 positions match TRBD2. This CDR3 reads CASRGLPRQETQYF. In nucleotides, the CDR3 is TGTGCCAGTCGGGGACTACCGCGCCAAGAGACCCAGTACTTC.